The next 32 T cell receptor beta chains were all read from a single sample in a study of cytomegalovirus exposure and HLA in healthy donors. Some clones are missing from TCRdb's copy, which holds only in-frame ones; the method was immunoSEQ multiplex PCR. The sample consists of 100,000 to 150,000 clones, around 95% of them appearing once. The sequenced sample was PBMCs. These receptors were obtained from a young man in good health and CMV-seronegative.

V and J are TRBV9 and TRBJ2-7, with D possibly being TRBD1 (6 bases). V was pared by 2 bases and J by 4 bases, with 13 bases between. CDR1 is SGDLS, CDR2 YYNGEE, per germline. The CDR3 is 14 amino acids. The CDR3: CASSVAGAGYEQYF. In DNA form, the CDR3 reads TGTGCCAGCAGCGTCGCAGGGGCCGGATACGAGCAGTACTTC.

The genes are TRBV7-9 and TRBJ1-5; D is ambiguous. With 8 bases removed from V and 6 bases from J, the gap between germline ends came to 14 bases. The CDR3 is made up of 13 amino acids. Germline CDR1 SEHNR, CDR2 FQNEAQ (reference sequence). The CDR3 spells CASRDTPGQPQHF. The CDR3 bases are TGTGCCAGCCGCGACACCCCTGGTCAGCCCCAGCATTTT. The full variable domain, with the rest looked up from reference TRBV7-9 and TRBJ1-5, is DTGVSQNPRHKITKRGQNVTFRCDPISEHNRLYWYRQTLGQGPEFLTYFQNEAQLEKSRLLSDRFSAERPKGSFSTLEIQRTEQGDSAMYLCASRDTPGQPQHFGDGTRLSIL.

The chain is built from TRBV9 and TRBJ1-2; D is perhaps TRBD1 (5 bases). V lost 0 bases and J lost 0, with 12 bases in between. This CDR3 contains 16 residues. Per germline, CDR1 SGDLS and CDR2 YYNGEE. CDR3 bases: TGTGCCAGCAGCGTAGGTCCGACAGTGACTAACTATGGCTACACCTTC. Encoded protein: CASSVGPTVTNYGYTF.

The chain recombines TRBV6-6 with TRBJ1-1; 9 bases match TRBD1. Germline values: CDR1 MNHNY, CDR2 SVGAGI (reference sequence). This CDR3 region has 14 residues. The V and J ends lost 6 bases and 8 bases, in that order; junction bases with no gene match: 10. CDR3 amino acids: CASRGGQGLNEAFF. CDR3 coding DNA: TGTGCCAGCAGGGGGGGACAGGGCTTAAACGAAGCTTTCTTT.

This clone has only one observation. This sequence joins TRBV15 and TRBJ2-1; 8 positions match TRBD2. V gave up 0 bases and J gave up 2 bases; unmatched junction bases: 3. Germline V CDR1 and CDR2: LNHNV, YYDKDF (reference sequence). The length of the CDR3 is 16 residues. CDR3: CATSRETGGTYNEQFF. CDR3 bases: TGTGCCACCAGCAGAGAAACGGGAGGGACCTACAATGAGCAGTTCTTC.

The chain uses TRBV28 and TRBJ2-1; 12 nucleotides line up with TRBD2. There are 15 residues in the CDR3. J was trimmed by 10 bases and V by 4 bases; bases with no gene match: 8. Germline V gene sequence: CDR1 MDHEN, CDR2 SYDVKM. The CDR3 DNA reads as TGTGCCAGCAGTTCTAGACTAGCGGGAGCACGAGAGCAGTTCTTC. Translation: CASSSRLAGAREQFF.

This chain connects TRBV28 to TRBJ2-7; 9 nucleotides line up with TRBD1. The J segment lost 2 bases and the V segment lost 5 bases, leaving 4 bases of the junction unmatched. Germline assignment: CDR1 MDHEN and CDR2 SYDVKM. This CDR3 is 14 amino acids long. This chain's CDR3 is CASSTGTGPYEQYF. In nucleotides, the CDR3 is TGTGCCAGCAGTACCGGGACAGGGCCCTACGAGCAGTACTTC.

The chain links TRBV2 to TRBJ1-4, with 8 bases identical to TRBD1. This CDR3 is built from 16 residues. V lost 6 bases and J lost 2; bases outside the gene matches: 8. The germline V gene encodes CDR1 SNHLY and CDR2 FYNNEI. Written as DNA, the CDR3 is TGTGCCAGCAGCCACGGACAGGGAGCGACTAATGAAAAACTGTTTTTT. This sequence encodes CASSHGQGATNEKLFF.

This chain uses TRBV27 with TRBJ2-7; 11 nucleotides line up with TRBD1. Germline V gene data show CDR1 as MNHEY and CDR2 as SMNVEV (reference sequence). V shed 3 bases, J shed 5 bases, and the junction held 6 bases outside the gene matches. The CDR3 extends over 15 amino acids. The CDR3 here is CASSFGDRGIHEQYF. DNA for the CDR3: TGTGCCAGCAGTTTTGGGGACAGGGGGATCCACGAGCAGTACTTC.

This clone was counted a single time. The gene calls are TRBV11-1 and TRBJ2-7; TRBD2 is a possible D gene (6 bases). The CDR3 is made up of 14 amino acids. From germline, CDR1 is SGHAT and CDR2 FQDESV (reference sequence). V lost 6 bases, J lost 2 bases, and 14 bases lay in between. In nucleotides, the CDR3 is TGTGCCAGCAGTCCGGGACTGCCGACCTACGAGCAGTACTTC. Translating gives CASSPGLPTYEQYF.

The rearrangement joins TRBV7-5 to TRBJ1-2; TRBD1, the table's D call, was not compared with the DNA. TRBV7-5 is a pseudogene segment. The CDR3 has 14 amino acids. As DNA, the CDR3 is TGTGCCAGAAGCTTAGCAGGGGGATGCTATGGCTACACCTTC. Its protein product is CARSLAGGCYGYTF.

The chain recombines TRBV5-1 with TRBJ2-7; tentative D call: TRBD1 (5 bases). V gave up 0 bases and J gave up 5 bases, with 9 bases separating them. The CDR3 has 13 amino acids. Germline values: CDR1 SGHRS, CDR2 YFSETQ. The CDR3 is CASSLDRWNEQYF. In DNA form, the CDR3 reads TGCGCCAGCAGCTTGGACAGGTGGAACGAGCAGTACTTC. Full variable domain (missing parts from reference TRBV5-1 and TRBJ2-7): KAGVTQTPRYLIKTRGQQVTLSCSPISGHRSVSWYQQTPGQGLQFLFEYFSETQRNKGNFPGRFSGRQFSNSRSEMNVSTLELGDSALYLCASSLDRWNEQYFGPGTRLTVT.

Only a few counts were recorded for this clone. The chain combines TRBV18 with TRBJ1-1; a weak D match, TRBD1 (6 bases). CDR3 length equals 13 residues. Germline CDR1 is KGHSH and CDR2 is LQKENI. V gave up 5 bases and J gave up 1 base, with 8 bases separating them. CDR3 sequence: CASSETGNTEAFF. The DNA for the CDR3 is TGTGCCAGCTCAGAGACAGGGAACACTGAAGCTTTCTTT. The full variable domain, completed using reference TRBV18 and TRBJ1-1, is NAGVMQNPRHLVRRRGQEARLRCSPMKGHSHVYWYRQLPEEGLKFMVYLQKENIIDESGMPKERFSAEFPKEGPSILRIQQVVRGDSAAYFCASSETGNTEAFFGQGTRLTVV.

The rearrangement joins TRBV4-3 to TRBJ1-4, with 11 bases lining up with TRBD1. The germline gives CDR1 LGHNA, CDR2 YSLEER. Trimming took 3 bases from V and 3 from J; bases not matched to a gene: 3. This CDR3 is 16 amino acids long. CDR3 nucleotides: TGCGCCAGCAGCCAGGGACAGGGGGAGGCTAATGAAAAACTGTTTTTT. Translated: CASSQGQGEANEKLFF.

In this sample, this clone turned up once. CDR3 residues: CASWDREKLSYEQYF. CDR3 sequence (DNA): TGCGCCAGCTGGGACAGGGAAAAACTCTCCTACGAGCAGTACTTC. The rearrangement joins TRBV5-1 to TRBJ2-7; 9 bases match TRBD1. CDR1 SGHRS and CDR2 YFSETQ come from the germline V gene. This CDR3 spans 15 amino acids. V lost 7 bases and J lost 0; bases outside the gene matches: 8.

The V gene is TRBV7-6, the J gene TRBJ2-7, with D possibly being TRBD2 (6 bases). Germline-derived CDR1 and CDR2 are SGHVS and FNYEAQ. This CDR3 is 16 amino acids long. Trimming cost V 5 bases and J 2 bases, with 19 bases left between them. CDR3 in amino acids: CASSPLSLLATYEQYF. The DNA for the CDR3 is TGTGCCAGCAGCCCCTTATCCTTACTAGCCACCTACGAGCAGTACTTC.

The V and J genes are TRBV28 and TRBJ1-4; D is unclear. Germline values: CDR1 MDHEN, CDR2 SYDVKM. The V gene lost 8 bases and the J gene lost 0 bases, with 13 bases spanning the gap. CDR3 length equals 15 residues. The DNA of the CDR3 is TGTGCCAGCCGTTACTATGATGCAACTAATGAAAAACTGTTTTTT. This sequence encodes CASRYYDATNEKLFF. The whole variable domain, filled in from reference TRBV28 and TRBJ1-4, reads DVKVTQSSRYLVKRTGEKVFLECVQDMDHENMFWYRQDPGLGLRLIYFSYDVKMKEKGDIPEGYSVSREKKERFSLILESASTNQTSMYLCASRYYDATNEKLFFGSGTQLSVL.

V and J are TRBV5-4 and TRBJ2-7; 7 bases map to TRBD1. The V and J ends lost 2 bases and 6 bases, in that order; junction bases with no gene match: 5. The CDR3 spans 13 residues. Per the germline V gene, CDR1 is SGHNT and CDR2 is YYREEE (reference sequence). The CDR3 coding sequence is TGTGCCAGCAGCTTTAAGACAGGGAGCGAGCAGTACTTC. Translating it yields CASSFKTGSEQYF.

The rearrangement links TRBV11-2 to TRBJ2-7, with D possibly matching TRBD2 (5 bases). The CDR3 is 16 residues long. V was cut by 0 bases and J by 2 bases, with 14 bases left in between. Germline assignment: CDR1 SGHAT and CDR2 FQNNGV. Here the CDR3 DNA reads TGTGCCAGCAGCTTAGATAGCGCACCTTTCCCCTACGAGCAGTACTTC. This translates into CASSLDSAPFPYEQYF.

This chain's CDR3 is CASSPQGKGTNEKLFF. Here the CDR3 DNA reads TGTGCCAGTAGTCCCCAGGGGAAAGGGACTAATGAAAAACTGTTTTTT. The J gene is TRBJ1-4, the V gene TRBV19; a possible D gene is TRBD1 (6 bases). V was pared by 5 bases and J by 2 bases, with 15 bases between. CDR1 is LNHDA, CDR2 SQIVND, per germline (reference sequence). The CDR3 covers 16 residues.

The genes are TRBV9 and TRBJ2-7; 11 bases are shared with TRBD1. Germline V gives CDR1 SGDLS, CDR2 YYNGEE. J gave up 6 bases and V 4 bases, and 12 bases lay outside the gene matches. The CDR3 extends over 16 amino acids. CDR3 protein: CASSPPGTGGGREQYF. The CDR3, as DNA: TGTGCCAGCAGCCCGCCCGGGACAGGGGGTGGGCGCGAGCAGTACTTC.

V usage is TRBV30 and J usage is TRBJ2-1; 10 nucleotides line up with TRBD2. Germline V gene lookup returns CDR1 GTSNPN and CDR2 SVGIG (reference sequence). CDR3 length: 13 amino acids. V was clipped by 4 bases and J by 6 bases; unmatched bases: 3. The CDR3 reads CAWTAGGGNEQFF. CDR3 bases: TGTGCCTGGACAGCGGGAGGGGGCAATGAGCAGTTCTTC.

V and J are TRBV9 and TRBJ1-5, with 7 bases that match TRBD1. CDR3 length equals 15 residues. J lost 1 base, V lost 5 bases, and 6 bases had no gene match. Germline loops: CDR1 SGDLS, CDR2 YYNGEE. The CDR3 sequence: CASSSEGQSNQPQHF. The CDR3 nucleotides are TGTGCCAGCAGTTCCGAGGGACAGAGCAATCAGCCCCAGCATTTT.

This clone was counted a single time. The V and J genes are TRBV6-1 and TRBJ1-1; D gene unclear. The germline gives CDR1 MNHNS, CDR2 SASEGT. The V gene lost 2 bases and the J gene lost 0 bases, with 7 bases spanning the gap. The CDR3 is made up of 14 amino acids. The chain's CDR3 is CASSELRMNTEAFF. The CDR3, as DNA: TGTGCCAGCAGTGAATTGAGGATGAACACTGAAGCTTTCTTT.

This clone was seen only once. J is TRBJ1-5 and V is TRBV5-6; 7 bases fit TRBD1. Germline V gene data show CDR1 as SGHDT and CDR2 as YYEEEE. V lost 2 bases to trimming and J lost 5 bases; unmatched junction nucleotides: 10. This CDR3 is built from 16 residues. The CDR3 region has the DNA TGTGCCAGCAGCTTTTTTGACAGGGACAGCCATCAGCCCCAGCATTTT. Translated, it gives CASSFFDRDSHQPQHF.

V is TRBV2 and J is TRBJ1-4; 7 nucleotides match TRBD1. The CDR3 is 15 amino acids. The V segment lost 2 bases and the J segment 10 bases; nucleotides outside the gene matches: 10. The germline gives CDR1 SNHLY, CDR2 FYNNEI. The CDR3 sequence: CASSERTGVTRKLFF. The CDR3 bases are TGTGCCAGCAGTGAACGGACAGGCGTCACCCGAAAACTGTTTTTT.

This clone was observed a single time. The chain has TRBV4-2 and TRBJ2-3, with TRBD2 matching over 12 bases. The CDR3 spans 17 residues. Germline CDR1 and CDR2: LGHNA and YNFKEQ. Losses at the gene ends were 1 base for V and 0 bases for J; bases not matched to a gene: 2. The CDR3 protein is CASSQGLAGVSTDTQYF. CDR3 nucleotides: TGTGCCAGCAGCCAAGGACTAGCGGGGGTTAGCACAGATACGCAGTATTTT.

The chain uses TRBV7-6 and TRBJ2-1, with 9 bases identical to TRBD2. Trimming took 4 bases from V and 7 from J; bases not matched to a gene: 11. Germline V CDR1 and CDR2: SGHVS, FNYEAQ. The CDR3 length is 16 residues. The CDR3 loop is CASSSLGGTSRNEQFF. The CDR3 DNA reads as TGTGCCAGCAGCTCATTGGGGGGGACTAGCAGGAATGAGCAGTTCTTC.

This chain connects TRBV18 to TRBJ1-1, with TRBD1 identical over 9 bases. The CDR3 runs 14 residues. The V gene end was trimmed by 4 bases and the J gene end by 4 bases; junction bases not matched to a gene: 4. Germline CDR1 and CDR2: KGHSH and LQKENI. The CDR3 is CASSLGQGFTEAFF. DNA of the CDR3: TGTGCCAGCTCACTGGGACAGGGATTCACTGAAGCTTTCTTT.

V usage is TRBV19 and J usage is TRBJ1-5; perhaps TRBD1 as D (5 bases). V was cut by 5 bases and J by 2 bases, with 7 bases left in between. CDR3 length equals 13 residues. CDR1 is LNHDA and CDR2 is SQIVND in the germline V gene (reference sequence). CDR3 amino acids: CASSSQGNQPQHF. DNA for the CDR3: TGTGCCAGTAGTTCACAGGGCAATCAGCCCCAGCATTTT.

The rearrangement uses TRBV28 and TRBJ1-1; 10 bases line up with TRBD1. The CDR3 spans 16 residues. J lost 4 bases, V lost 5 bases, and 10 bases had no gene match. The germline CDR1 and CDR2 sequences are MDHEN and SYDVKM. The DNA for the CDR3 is TGTGCCAGCAGTACGGACAGGGGGAGTGGTGGCACTGAAGCTTTCTTT. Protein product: CASSTDRGSGGTEAFF.

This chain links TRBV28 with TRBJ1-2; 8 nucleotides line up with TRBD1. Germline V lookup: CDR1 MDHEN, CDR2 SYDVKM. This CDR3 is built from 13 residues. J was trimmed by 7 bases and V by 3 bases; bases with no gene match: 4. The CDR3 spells CASSFRTGLGYTF. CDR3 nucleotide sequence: TGTGCCAGCAGTTTCCGGACAGGGCTTGGCTACACCTTC.